At least ten counts were recorded for the clone carrying this T cell receptor (beta chain). The data derive from a study of identical twins. CDR1 is DFQATT and CDR2 is SNEGSKA in the germline V gene (reference sequence). V gave up 4 bases and J gave up 6 bases, with 12 bases separating them. The CDR3 length is 12 residues. Each CDR3 protein is one row after TCRdb ran MiXCR on the 5' RACE reads. The sample shows approximately 700,000 distinct CDR3 sequences, 15% to 20% of them seen only once. The same data also contributed to another study, on T cells expressing NK-cell markers.

The sequence was collected from a woman in her late teens or twenties in good health. The specimen sequenced was PBMCs. The chain recombines TRBV20-1 with TRBJ1-2; TRBD1 might be the D (5 bases). The CDR3 DNA reads as TGCAGTGCTAAGCCCGGGGGAAATGGCTACACCTTC. It yields the protein CSAKPGGNGYTF.